This T cell receptor beta chain originates from a study of T-cell reconstitution after alpha-beta-depleted transplantation in children. This clonotype was recorded many times. At one of its ends the junction is not consistent with the germline gene, which may arise from a read error. Germline values: CDR1 SGHRS, CDR2 YFSETQ. The CDR3 contains 14 residues. Unique molecular identifiers were incorporated into the prepared TCRbeta library. Via MiXCR, TCRdb re-called the PCR reads, giving one row per CDR3 protein. The table records fewer than 550,000 distinct CDR3 sequences, roughly 11% of them present only once.

This receptor was obtained from a human donor who donated a stem cell graft to a child with acute myeloid leukemia. The sequencing used PBMCs from the stem cell graft donor, collected from the stem cell graft. This chain links TRBV5-1 with TRBJ2-3, with D perhaps TRBD1 (6 bases). The CDR3 here is CASSYRDSTDTQYF. The CDR3 DNA is TGTGCCAGCAGTTACAGGGATTCCACAGATACGCAGTATTTT.